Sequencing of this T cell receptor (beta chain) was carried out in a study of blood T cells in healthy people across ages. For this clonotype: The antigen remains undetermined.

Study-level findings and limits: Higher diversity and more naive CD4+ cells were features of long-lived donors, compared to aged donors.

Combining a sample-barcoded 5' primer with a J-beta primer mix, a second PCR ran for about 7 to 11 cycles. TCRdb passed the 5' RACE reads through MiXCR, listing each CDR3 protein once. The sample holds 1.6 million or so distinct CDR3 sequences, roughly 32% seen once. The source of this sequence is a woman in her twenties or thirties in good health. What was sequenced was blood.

For the CDR3, the DNA is TGTGCCAGCAGTCAATCGGACAGGGGAGTTGGTTACAATGAGCAGTTCTTC. Amino acid sequence: CASSQSDRGVGYNEQFF. The rearrangement joins TRBV25-1 to TRBJ2-1; 9 positions match TRBD1. Germline CDR1 and CDR2: MGHDK and SYGVNS. The CDR3 loop spans 17 amino acids. With 5 bases clipped from V and 4 bases from J, the junction kept 12 bases outside the gene matches.